These T cell receptor beta chains were read from a single sample in a study of cytomegalovirus exposure and HLA in healthy donors. TCRdb keeps only in-frame clones here, not all; method: immunoSEQ multiplex PCR. The sample carries over 120,000 clones, 89% recorded once. Sequencing input: PBMCs. Every receptor here comes from a woman aged 18 to 35 in good health and CMV-seropositive. Both conserved end residues are part of each CDR3. The order of the fields is V gene, J gene, clone size, D gene, CDR3 DNA, CDR3 protein. A D gene is named only where the DNA matches it firmly. Size is omitted from some rows. Given values are once, few, many or a class for expanded clones.

v_gene: TRBV19
j_gene: TRBJ1-3
abundance: .
d_gene: .
CDR3nt: TGTGCCAGTAGTAGCCGGGGAGGCTCTGGAAACACCATATATTTT
CDR3aa: CASSSRGGSGNTIYF

v_gene: TRBV28
j_gene: TRBJ2-7
abundance: .
d_gene: .
CDR3nt: TGTGCCAGCAGGGAGTCCGGGGTTCTCTACGAGCAGTACTTC
CDR3aa: CASRESGVLYEQYF

v_gene: TRBV6-5
j_gene: TRBJ1-5
abundance: few
d_gene: .
CDR3nt: TGTGCCAGCAGAACAGGGATGGGCAATCAGCCCCAGCATTTT
CDR3aa: CASRTGMGNQPQHF

v_gene: TRBV28
j_gene: TRBJ2-7
abundance: .
d_gene: TRBD1
CDR3nt: TGTGCCAGCAGTTTAGTGGACAGGGCTGCCTCCTACGAGCAGTACTTC
CDR3aa: CASSLVDRAASYEQYF

v_gene: TRBV5-6
j_gene: TRBJ2-7
abundance: .
d_gene: .
CDR3nt: TGTGCCAGCAGCTTGGTGCGGATCTCCTACGAGCAGTACTTC
CDR3aa: CASSLVRISYEQYF

v_gene: TRBV5-4
j_gene: TRBJ2-2
abundance: .
d_gene: .
CDR3nt: TGTGCCAGCAGCTTGGCCCGAGACGGAGGATTCCCCGGGGAGCTGTTTTTT
CDR3aa: CASSLARDGGFPGELFF

v_gene: TRBV10-3
j_gene: TRBJ2-2
abundance: .
d_gene: .
CDR3nt: TGTGCCATCAGCGTACAGGGCGGGGAGCTGTTTTTT
CDR3aa: CAISVQGGELFF

v_gene: TRBV5-1
j_gene: TRBJ1-6
abundance: .
d_gene: .
CDR3nt: TGCGCCAGCAGTCCGAGCGGGGAAAGCTCACCCCTCCACTTT
CDR3aa: CASSPSGESSPLHF

v_gene: TRBV6-5
j_gene: TRBJ1-3
abundance: .
d_gene: .
CDR3nt: TGTGCCAGCAGCGACAGTTACTCTGGAAACACCATATATTTT
CDR3aa: CASSDSYSGNTIYF

v_gene: TRBV27
j_gene: TRBJ2-7
abundance: .
d_gene: TRBD2
CDR3nt: TGTGCCAGCCATCCAGCGGGGGGAACCTACGAGCAGTACTTC
CDR3aa: CASHPAGGTYEQYF

v_gene: TRBV5-6
j_gene: TRBJ1-3
abundance: .
d_gene: TRBD1
CDR3nt: TGTGCCAGCAGCTTGGGCCAGGGGGCTGGAAACACCATATATTTT
CDR3aa: CASSLGQGAGNTIYF

v_gene: TRBV28
j_gene: TRBJ2-7
abundance: .
d_gene: TRBD1
CDR3nt: TGTGCCAGCAGCTCCGGACAGGGAGGCGAGCAGTACTTC
CDR3aa: CASSSGQGGEQYF

v_gene: TRBV12-5
j_gene: TRBJ2-5
abundance: .
d_gene: .
CDR3nt: TGTGCTAGTGCCGGCCAGGGAAATATCAAAGGAGAGACCCAGTACTTC
CDR3aa: CASAGQGNIKGETQYF

v_gene: TRBV5-1
j_gene: TRBJ1-2
abundance: .
d_gene: TRBD1
CDR3nt: TGCGCCAGCAGCTTGGGCCCCGACAGGGACCATGGCTACACCTTC
CDR3aa: CASSLGPDRDHGYTF

v_gene: TRBV6-5
j_gene: TRBJ2-1
abundance: .
d_gene: .
CDR3nt: TGTGCCAGCAGCCGACCCTTCTACAGCAATGAGCAGTTCTTC
CDR3aa: CASSRPFYSNEQFF

v_gene: TRBV9
j_gene: TRBJ2-7
abundance: .
d_gene: TRBD2
CDR3nt: TGTGCCAGCAGCGTTTCGGGGGGCTACGAGCAGTACTTC
CDR3aa: CASSVSGGYEQYF

v_gene: TRBV12-5
j_gene: TRBJ2-6
abundance: .
d_gene: TRBD1
CDR3nt: TGTGCTAGTGGTTTTTTCCAAACCGGGACAGGGAAGGGACTGGGAGCTGGGGCCAACGTCCTGACTTTC
CDR3aa: CASGFFQTGTGKGLGAGANVLTF

v_gene: TRBV4-3
j_gene: TRBJ2-3
abundance: .
d_gene: .
CDR3nt: TGCGCCAGCAGCCAAGGGGGATCTGACAGTTTCACAGATACGCAGTATTTT
CDR3aa: CASSQGGSDSFTDTQYF

v_gene: TRBV28
j_gene: TRBJ2-7
abundance: .
d_gene: TRBD1
CDR3nt: TGTGCCAGCAGTTTATTAGGGGGGACAGGGTTCCACGAGCAGTACTTC
CDR3aa: CASSLLGGTGFHEQYF

v_gene: TRBV7-6
j_gene: TRBJ2-3
abundance: once
d_gene: TRBD2
CDR3nt: TGTGCCAGCAGCCGGGGGGGCGTCAGCACAGATACGCAGTATTTT
CDR3aa: CASSRGGVSTDTQYF

v_gene: TRBV13
j_gene: TRBJ2-7
abundance: few
d_gene: TRBD1
CDR3nt: TGTGCCAGCAGCCTAGAGACAGGGGGCCGCTACGAGCAGTACTTC
CDR3aa: CASSLETGGRYEQYF

v_gene: TRBV7-9
j_gene: TRBJ2-7
abundance: .
d_gene: .
CDR3nt: TGTGCCAGCAGCTTCCCAGGAACCTACGAGCAGTACTTC
CDR3aa: CASSFPGTYEQYF

v_gene: TRBV5-1
j_gene: TRBJ2-2
abundance: .
d_gene: TRBD2
CDR3nt: TGCGCCAGCAGCTTGGGGACTAGCCCAAAGAACACCGGGGAGCTGTTTTTT
CDR3aa: CASSLGTSPKNTGELFF

v_gene: TRBV11-2
j_gene: TRBJ2-7
abundance: .
d_gene: TRBD1
CDR3nt: TGTGCCAGCAGCTGGACAGGGTCGTACGAGCAGTACTTC
CDR3aa: CASSWTGSYEQYF

v_gene: TRBV30
j_gene: TRBJ2-3
abundance: .
d_gene: .
CDR3nt: TGTGCCTGGAGTGCCCGGGTGGGAGATACGCAGTATTTT
CDR3aa: CAWSARVGDTQYF

v_gene: TRBV5-4
j_gene: TRBJ2-1
abundance: .
d_gene: .
CDR3nt: TGTGCCAGCAGCTCTTACCCCAGGGGGGCTCTCAATGAGCAGTTCTTC
CDR3aa: CASSSYPRGALNEQFF

v_gene: TRBV2
j_gene: TRBJ2-2
abundance: .
d_gene: TRBD1
CDR3nt: TGTGCCAGCAGGAGTACAGGGGGCAGGAACACCGGGGAGCTGTTTTTT
CDR3aa: CASRSTGGRNTGELFF

v_gene: TRBV30
j_gene: TRBJ2-7
abundance: few
d_gene: .
CDR3nt: TGTGCCTGGAGTGGCAGTGTCTACGAGCAGTACTTC
CDR3aa: CAWSGSVYEQYF

v_gene: TRBV4-3
j_gene: TRBJ1-4
abundance: .
d_gene: TRBD1
CDR3nt: TGCGCCAGCAGCCAAGGACAGGGCTTTGAAAAACTGTTTTTT
CDR3aa: CASSQGQGFEKLFF

v_gene: TRBV27
j_gene: TRBJ1-2
abundance: .
d_gene: TRBD1
CDR3nt: TGTGCCATAACCTTGCAGGGGGGCGGATGGTATGGCTACACCTTC
CDR3aa: CAITLQGGGWYGYTF

v_gene: TRBV6-5
j_gene: TRBJ1-1
abundance: .
d_gene: .
CDR3nt: TGTGCCAGCAGTTACCTAGGGGGTAATGAGAACACTGAAGCTTTCTTT
CDR3aa: CASSYLGGNENTEAFF

v_gene: TRBV7-9
j_gene: TRBJ1-4
abundance: few
d_gene: .
CDR3nt: TGTGCCAGCAGTGCCAGCGGAGAAAAACTGTTTTTT
CDR3aa: CASSASGEKLFF

v_gene: TRBV6-1
j_gene: TRBJ2-3
abundance: .
d_gene: TRBD2
CDR3nt: TGTGCCAGCACCTTACTAGCGGGGGACACAGATACGCAGTATTTT
CDR3aa: CASTLLAGDTDTQYF

v_gene: TRBV7-2
j_gene: TRBJ1-5
abundance: .
d_gene: .
CDR3nt: TGTGCCAGCAGCTGGAGCCTTCTATGGCCCCAGCATTTT
CDR3aa: CASSWSLLWPQHF

v_gene: TRBV30
j_gene: TRBJ1-5
abundance: few
d_gene: .
CDR3nt: TGTGCCTGGGGGTCTTCGGGGGGCAATCAGCCCCAGCATTTT
CDR3aa: CAWGSSGGNQPQHF

v_gene: TRBV5-4
j_gene: TRBJ1-1
abundance: .
d_gene: .
CDR3nt: TGTGCCAGCAGCTTGGTGGGAGACACTGAAGCTTTCTTT
CDR3aa: CASSLVGDTEAFF

v_gene: TRBV27
j_gene: TRBJ2-1
abundance: .
d_gene: .
CDR3nt: TGTGCCAGCAGTTTATCGGCAGCCTACAATGAGCAGTTCTTC
CDR3aa: CASSLSAAYNEQFF

v_gene: TRBV4-1
j_gene: TRBJ1-3
abundance: .
d_gene: .
CDR3nt: TGCGCCAGCAGCCTCCAGCAGACAAACTCTGGAAACACCATATATTTT
CDR3aa: CASSLQQTNSGNTIYF

v_gene: TRBV5-1
j_gene: TRBJ1-6
abundance: .
d_gene: TRBD1
CDR3nt: TGCGCCAGCAGCGCCCTGACAGGGCCTTCGAATTCACCCCTCCACTTT
CDR3aa: CASSALTGPSNSPLHF

v_gene: TRBV9
j_gene: TRBJ2-3
abundance: .
d_gene: .
CDR3nt: TGTGCCAGCAGCGTTCGGGCGGGTGCGTCTAGCACAGATACGCAGTATTTT
CDR3aa: CASSVRAGASSTDTQYF

v_gene: TRBV6-5
j_gene: TRBJ1-2
abundance: few
d_gene: .
CDR3nt: TGTGCCAGCAGCCCCGACGGGACTCCACATGGCTACACCTTC
CDR3aa: CASSPDGTPHGYTF

v_gene: TRBV5-1
j_gene: TRBJ2-3
abundance: .
d_gene: .
CDR3nt: TGCGCCAGCAGCTCAAATACAGGGAGCACAGATACGCAGTATTTT
CDR3aa: CASSSNTGSTDTQYF

v_gene: TRBV2
j_gene: TRBJ2-7
abundance: .
d_gene: TRBD1
CDR3nt: TGTGCCACCCCGGGACAGGGGGCAGGCGAGCAGTACTTC
CDR3aa: CATPGQGAGEQYF

v_gene: TRBV5-4
j_gene: TRBJ1-2
abundance: .
d_gene: TRBD1
CDR3nt: TGTGCCAGCAGCCGGGACAGGGAGAACTATGGCTACACCTTC
CDR3aa: CASSRDRENYGYTF

v_gene: TRBV6-5
j_gene: TRBJ1-1
abundance: once
d_gene: .
CDR3nt: TGTGCCAGCAGTTACGAGGCGCTGGAAGCTTTCTTT
CDR3aa: CASSYEALEAFF

v_gene: TRBV6-1
j_gene: TRBJ1-1
abundance: .
d_gene: .
CDR3nt: TGTGCCAGCAGTGAATACAGGCTCGGGACTGAAGCTTTCTTT
CDR3aa: CASSEYRLGTEAFF

v_gene: TRBV12-5
j_gene: TRBJ2-2
abundance: .
d_gene: TRBD1
CDR3nt: TGTGCTAGTGGTTTCACACTCCGGGACAGGGGGTCGCCCGGGGAGCTGTTTTTT
CDR3aa: CASGFTLRDRGSPGELFF

v_gene: TRBV10-3
j_gene: TRBJ1-4
abundance: .
d_gene: TRBD1
CDR3nt: TGTGCCATCAGTGAGTCCCGAGTCGACAGGGGGGAAGAAAAACTGTTTTTT
CDR3aa: CAISESRVDRGEEKLFF

v_gene: TRBV6-5
j_gene: TRBJ2-1
abundance: .
d_gene: .
CDR3nt: TGTGCCACCCTTCTAGGACTAGAGCAGTTCTTC
CDR3aa: CATLLGLEQFF

v_gene: TRBV30
j_gene: TRBJ2-7
abundance: .
d_gene: .
CDR3nt: TGTGCCTGGAGTTGGGGTACGGCGGGGGAGCAGTACTTC
CDR3aa: CAWSWGTAGEQYF